Shown below are 25 T cell receptor beta chains from a single sample sequenced in a study of T cell responses to AZD1222 COVID-19 vaccine. Data came from immunoSEQ multiplex PCR; TCRdb stores just in-frame clones and leaves some out. The table records more than 150,000 clones, 80% to 95% of them present only once. Sequencing used peripheral blood, obtained 28 days after the second AZD1222 dose. Source of these receptors: an adult who received the AZD1222 COVID-19 vaccine.

This clone occurred a few times. This chain joins TRBV19 and TRBJ2-7; D remains unclear. Looked up from germline, CDR1 is LNHDA and CDR2 is SQIVND (reference sequence). V was clipped by 5 bases and J by 4 bases, with 9 bases between them. The CDR3 consists of 12 residues. The CDR3 spells CASSRWGYEQYF. Written as DNA, the CDR3 is TGTGCCAGTAGTCGTTGGGGTTACGAGCAGTACTTC.

The chain carries TRBV4-1 and TRBJ1-2; TRBD1 agrees at 8 bases. CDR3 length: 14 amino acids. Germline V lookup: CDR1 MGHRA, CDR2 YSYEKL. The V gene end was trimmed by 5 bases and the J gene end by 3 bases; junction bases not matched to a gene: 5. The chain's CDR3 is CASSTGQGDYGYTF. The CDR3 DNA reads as TGCGCCAGCAGCACCGGACAGGGTGACTATGGCTACACCTTC.

V usage is TRBV7-9 and J usage is TRBJ1-1, with D tentatively TRBD1 (5 bases). The CDR3 contains 14 residues. In germline, CDR1 is SEHNR, CDR2 FQNEAQ (reference sequence). Trimming shortened V by 2 bases and J by 8 bases, and 15 bases separated the two germline ends. CDR3: CASSLIYSGGEAFF. Here the CDR3 DNA reads TGTGCCAGCAGCTTAATCTACAGTGGGGGAGAAGCTTTCTTT.

V and J are TRBV9 and TRBJ1-3; D unresolved. The CDR3 contains 13 residues. The germline V gene has CDR1 SGDLS and CDR2 YYNGEE. V was cut by 3 bases and J by 1 base, with 5 bases left in between. Here the CDR3 reads CASSANSGNTIYF. For the CDR3, the DNA is TGTGCCAGCAGCGCAAATTCTGGAAACACCATATATTTT.

V is TRBV23-1 and J is TRBJ2-7; TRBD1 matches at 8 bases. TRBV23-1 is marked as an open reading frame, function uncertain. The trim removed 7 bases at V and 4 bases at J, leaving 9 bases unmatched. This CDR3 is built from 14 residues. CDR3 sequence reads: CASTRDRRIYEQYF. The CDR3 DNA is TGCGCCAGCACCCGGGACAGGCGGATTTACGAGCAGTACTTC.

This chain links TRBV21-1 with TRBJ1-2. TRBV21-1 is annotated as a pseudogene. The CDR3 has 15 amino acids. The CDR3 sequence: CASSKGFARIYGYTF. The CDR3 bases are TGTGCCAGCAGCAAGGGATTTGCCAGGATCTATGGCTACACCTTC.

V and J are TRBV2 and TRBJ1-4; D is possibly TRBD1 (6 bases). Germline V gene lookup returns CDR1 SNHLY and CDR2 FYNNEI. This CDR3 is built from 13 residues. V lost 6 bases to trimming and J lost 5 bases, with 10 bases between them. CDR3 sequence reads: CASRRTENEKLFF. CDR3 in DNA: TGTGCCAGCAGGAGGACAGAAAATGAAAAACTGTTTTTT.

The chain links TRBV2 to TRBJ1-1; D not certain. The CDR3 consists of 14 residues. CDR1 and CDR2 (germline): SNHLY, FYNNEI. Trimming removed 3 bases at V and 6 bases at J, with 14 bases between. CDR3 amino acids: CASSEQVYSPEAFF. CDR3 bases: TGTGCCAGCAGTGAGCAGGTGTACAGCCCTGAAGCTTTCTTT.

The chain has TRBV7-8 and TRBJ2-7, with a tentative D call TRBD2 (6 bases). This CDR3 comprises 15 residues. Germline V CDR1 and CDR2: SGHVS, FQNEAQ. V lost 1 base to trimming and J lost 0 bases, with 10 bases between them. The CDR3 spells CASSLERGSSYEQYF. CDR3 bases: TGTGCCAGCAGCTTAGAACGGGGGAGCTCCTACGAGCAGTACTTC.

The chain recombines TRBV7-9 with TRBJ2-1; 7 positions agree with TRBD2. This CDR3 spans 17 amino acids. Germline V gene lookup returns CDR1 SEHNR and CDR2 FQNEAQ (reference sequence). V was clipped by 5 bases and J by 2 bases; unmatched bases: 12. In nucleotides, the CDR3 is TGTGCCAGCAGCCCCTCATATGAGCGGGGTCCCTACAATGAGCAGTTCTTC. Amino acid sequence: CASSPSYERGPYNEQFF.

The chain links TRBV7-3 to TRBJ1-1, with D perhaps TRBD1 (6 bases). Trimming removed 5 bases at V and 4 bases at J, with 11 bases between. Germline CDR1 reads SGHTA; CDR2 reads FQGTGA. The CDR3 consists of 13 residues. CDR3 bases: TGTGCCAGCAGCACACAGGGAGGCACTGAAGCTTTCTTT. This encodes CASSTQGGTEAFF.

The CDR3 coding sequence is TGCGCCAGCAGCTTTTACTACGGGACTAGCGGGGGGGCGAATACGCAGTATTTT. Its protein is CASSFYYGTSGGANTQYF. This chain links TRBV5-1 with TRBJ2-3; 16 nucleotides align to TRBD2. Germline V gene lookup returns CDR1 SGHRS and CDR2 YFSETQ. This CDR3 is built from 18 residues. J gave up 7 bases and V 2 bases, and 10 bases lay outside the gene matches.

The chain couples TRBV10-3 to TRBJ2-2; 7 bases are shared with TRBD2. V shed 6 bases and J 1 base; nucleotides not matched to a gene: 5. Per the germline V gene, CDR1 is ENHRY and CDR2 is SYGVKD. The CDR3 totals 15 residues. CDR3 protein: CAIRGTTQNTGELFF. CDR3 DNA sequence: TGTGCCATCAGAGGGACTACTCAGAACACCGGGGAGCTGTTTTTT.

V gene TRBV28 combines with J gene TRBJ2-7, with 10 nucleotides matching TRBD2. J was trimmed by 3 bases and V by 6 bases; bases with no gene match: 8. Germline V gene lookup returns CDR1 MDHEN and CDR2 SYDVKM. The CDR3 totals 15 residues. CDR3 in DNA: TGTGCCAGCAGCTTACCCGGGACTAGCGTCTACGAGCAGTACTTC. Translating gives CASSLPGTSVYEQYF.

V and J are TRBV24-1 and TRBJ2-5, with TRBD1 matching 7 bases. The CDR3 length is 11 residues. After removal of 10 bases from V and 4 bases from J, the junction contained 2 bases not matched to a gene. CDR1 and CDR2 (germline): KGHDR, SFDVKD. The CDR3 nucleotides are TGTGCCACTCCAGGGGGAGAGACCCAGTACTTC. Translating gives CATPGGETQYF.

The rearrangement uses TRBV24-1 and TRBJ2-2; 10 bases line up with TRBD2. After removal of 3 bases from V and 7 bases from J, the junction contained 13 bases not matched to a gene. The CDR3 loop spans 18 amino acids. Germline values: CDR1 KGHDR, CDR2 SFDVKD. The CDR3 region has the DNA TGTGCCACCAGTGATCCCGATCCTAGCGGGAGTATGAGCGGGGAGCTGTTTTTT. Its translation is CATSDPDPSGSMSGELFF.

The chain combines TRBV6-2 or TRBV6-3 with TRBJ2-2; D not resolved. Germline CDR1 reads MNHEY; CDR2 reads SVGEGT. V lost 0 bases and J lost 1, with 6 bases in between. The CDR3 is 15 residues long. The CDR3 sequence is CASSYSTGNTGELFF. The CDR3 DNA reads as TGTGCCAGCAGTTACTCGACGGGGAACACCGGGGAGCTGTTTTTT.

The chain has TRBV5-4 and TRBJ1-2, with 7 bases fitting TRBD1. Per the germline V gene, CDR1 is SGHNT and CDR2 is YYREEE (reference sequence). The CDR3 is 15 residues long. V lost 1 base and J lost 5; bases outside the gene matches: 8. As DNA, the CDR3 is TGTGCCAGCAGCTTGCCTGACAGGGTTGGGTATGGCTACACCTTC. Its translation is CASSLPDRVGYGYTF. The complete variable domain, with remaining parts taken from reference TRBV5-4 and TRBJ1-2, reads ETGVTQSPTHLIKTRGQQVTLRCSSQSGHNTVSWYQQALGQGPQFIFQYYREEENGRGNFPPRFSGLQFPNYSSELNVNALELDDSALYLCASSLPDRVGYGYTFGSGTRLTVV.

The CDR3 region is CASSKGGQPQHF. The CDR3 DNA is TGTGCCAGCAGTAAGGGAGGGCAGCCCCAGCATTTT. The chain recombines TRBV12-3 or TRBV12-4 with TRBJ1-5; D is uncertain. This CDR3 is 12 amino acids long. Trimming removed 5 bases at V and 7 bases at J, with 9 bases between.

The chain recombines TRBV7-9 with TRBJ2-1; maybe TRBD2 (6 bases). V lost 7 bases, J lost 5 bases, and 24 bases lay in between. This CDR3 spans 17 amino acids. Germline CDR1 SEHNR, CDR2 FQNEAQ (reference sequence). CDR3 nucleotides: TGTGCCAGCAATAGTCCATGGCGACTAGGCGATAACAATGAGCAGTTCTTC. Translation: CASNSPWRLGDNNEQFF.

For this clone: One end of the junction does not line up with germline, which may come from a read error. The genes are TRBV9 and TRBJ2-3; 9 bases fit TRBD2. The CDR3 runs 15 residues. From germline, CDR1 is SGDLS and CDR2 YYNGEE. CDR3 in amino acids: CASSDSGTSRDTQYF. In nucleotides, the CDR3 is TGTGCCAGCAGCGATAGCGGGACTAGCAGAGATACGCAGTATTTT.

The chain recombines TRBV30 with TRBJ2-7; TRBD1 matches at 8 bases. Germline V gene sequence: CDR1 GTSNPN, CDR2 SVGIG (reference sequence). V lost 4 bases to trimming and J lost 7 bases; unmatched junction nucleotides: 15. This CDR3 has 15 residues. Here the CDR3 reads CAWISRGTGPWEQYF. CDR3 nucleotide sequence: TGTGCCTGGATCTCGAGGGGGACAGGCCCCTGGGAGCAGTACTTC.

J is TRBJ1-5 and V is TRBV7-8, with 7 bases that match TRBD1. This CDR3 contains 16 residues. CDR1 is SGHVS, CDR2 FQNEAQ, per germline. Losses at the gene ends were 10 bases for V and 0 bases for J; bases not matched to a gene: 12. The CDR3 region is CATQGERWNSNQPQHF. The CDR3 DNA reads TGTGCCACCCAGGGGGAACGGTGGAATAGCAATCAGCCCCAGCATTTT.

This chain links TRBV6-5 with TRBJ2-7, with 7 bases matching TRBD2. The CDR3 sequence is 16 residues long. Germline lookup yields CDR1 MNHEY and CDR2 SVGAGI. The V segment lost 0 bases and the J segment 3 bases; nucleotides outside the gene matches: 8. The CDR3: CASSYSAGVLLYEQYF. For the CDR3, the DNA is TGTGCCAGCAGTTACTCGGCGGGAGTACTACTCTACGAGCAGTACTTC.

The rearrangement uses TRBV4-1 and TRBJ1-1, with TRBD1 matching 11 bases. Trimming at V came to 0 bases and at J to 0 bases, leaving 9 bases not matched to a gene. The CDR3 runs 19 residues. CDR1 is MGHRA and CDR2 is YSYEKL in the germline V gene. CDR3 protein: CASSQDRTGGERMNTEAFF. For the CDR3, the DNA is TGCGCCAGCAGCCAAGATCGGACAGGGGGCGAAAGGATGAACACTGAAGCTTTCTTT.